Following are 20 T cell receptor beta chains from one sample sequenced in a study of control samples from healthy donors and cancer patients. Clones were sequenced by immunoSEQ multiplex PCR, and TCRdb holds only the in-frame ones, with some missing. The sample carries 55,000 to 90,000 clones, under 90% recorded once. What was sequenced was blood. The receptors come from a man aged 45-65 years in good health.

The rearrangement uses TRBV19 and TRBJ1-6; possible D gene TRBD1, 5 bases. Per the germline V gene, CDR1 is LNHDA and CDR2 is SQIVND (reference sequence). The V end was cut by 5 bases, the J end by 6 bases, with 14 bases between. This CDR3 region has 15 residues. The CDR3 loop is CASSAPTVSNSPLHF. The CDR3 coding sequence is TGTGCCAGTAGTGCCCCGACAGTGTCTAATTCACCCCTCCACTTT.

This chain links TRBV6-5 with TRBJ1-6; a possible D gene is TRBD1 (5 bases). V was clipped by 2 bases and J by 5 bases, with 10 bases between them. The germline gives CDR1 MNHEY, CDR2 SVGAGI. The CDR3 has 15 residues. The CDR3 loop reads CASSYQGRDNSPLHF. The DNA of the CDR3 is TGTGCCAGCAGTTACCAGGGTCGCGATAATTCACCCCTCCACTTT.

This clone has a handful of counts. This chain joins TRBV6-6 and TRBJ2-5; TRBD2 matches at 12 bases. The CDR3 has 15 residues. Germline V gives CDR1 MNHNY, CDR2 SVGAGI (reference sequence). Germline trimming cut 6 bases from V and 0 bases from J; bases unmatched to any gene: 2. CDR3 in amino acids: CASRGTSGYQETQYF. DNA of the CDR3: TGTGCCAGCAGGGGGACTAGCGGGTACCAAGAGACCCAGTACTTC.

V is TRBV5-1 and J is TRBJ2-7; TRBD2 aligns across 9 bases. Unmatched junction bases numbered 7, after V lost 0 bases and J lost 3 bases. The CDR3 spans 16 residues. CDR1 SGHRS and CDR2 YFSETQ come from the germline V gene. This CDR3 reads CASSLVAGGPNYEQYF. The CDR3 DNA is TGCGCCAGCAGCTTGGTTGCGGGGGGGCCCAACTACGAGCAGTACTTC.

V gene TRBV15 combines with J gene TRBJ1-2; no reliable D call. Between the trimmed V and J ends, which lost 2 bases and 1 base, there was a span of 8 bases. The V gene's germline CDR1 is LNHNV and CDR2 YYDKDF (reference sequence). The CDR3 spans 14 residues. The CDR3 is CATSRSGFNYGYTF. The CDR3 DNA sequence: TGTGCCACCAGCAGATCTGGGTTTAACTATGGCTACACCTTC.

Only a few counts were recorded for this clone. One end of the junction does not line up with germline, which may come from a read error. This specimen includes other DNA sequences encoding the same CDR3. The chain combines TRBV5-6 with TRBJ2-1; D is tentatively TRBD1 or TRBD2 (5 bases each). Germline V gene sequence: CDR1 SGHDT, CDR2 YYEEEE. This CDR3 has 15 residues. The CDR3 region has the DNA TGTGCCAGCAACTTGGGTGGGGGTTCCTACAATGAGCAGTTCTTC. This gives the protein CASNLGGGSYNEQFF. The complete variable domain, with remaining parts taken from reference TRBV5-6 and TRBJ2-1, reads DAGVTQSPTHLIKTRGQQVTLRCSPKSGHDTVSWYQQALGQGPQFIFQYYEEEERQRGNFPDRFSGHQFPNYSSELNVNALLLGDSALYLCASNLGGGSYNEQFFGPGTRLTVL.

This chain links TRBV19 with TRBJ2-3, with 8 bases matching TRBD2. The CDR3 runs 17 residues. Germline CDR1 is LNHDA and CDR2 is SQIVND (reference sequence). Germline trimming cut 1 base from V and 1 base from J; bases unmatched to any gene: 7. As DNA, the CDR3 is TGTGCCAGTAGTATAGTCCCATTAGCGGGACGCACAGATACGCAGTATTTT. Its protein product is CASSIVPLAGRTDTQYF.

V is TRBV27 and J is TRBJ2-5, with D unresolved. Per the germline V gene, CDR1 is MNHEY and CDR2 is SMNVEV (reference sequence). The CDR3 length is 14 residues. The V gene lost 5 bases and the J gene lost 6 bases, with 16 bases spanning the gap. CDR3 region: CASSPSIGPKTQYF. In nucleotides, the CDR3 is TGTGCCAGCAGTCCGAGCATCGGGCCGAAGACCCAGTACTTC.

The V and J genes are TRBV4-1 and TRBJ1-4; D gene uncertain. The ends were cut back, 1 base at V and 8 bases at J, with 17 bases in the middle. CDR3 length: 16 amino acids. Looked up from germline, CDR1 is MGHRA and CDR2 is YSYEKL. CDR3 DNA sequence: TGCGCCAGCAGCCAAGTAGAACGGGCAGGAAACGAAAAACTGTTTTTT. Amino acids: CASSQVERAGNEKLFF.

The gene calls are TRBV2 and TRBJ1-1, with a tentative D call TRBD1 (6 bases). CDR1 SNHLY and CDR2 FYNNEI come from the germline V gene. V was shortened by 10 bases and J by 1 base, with 16 bases between the two germline ends. This CDR3 is built from 14 residues. This CDR3 reads CATTAGAGNTEAFF. In DNA form, the CDR3 reads TGTGCCACCACGGCGGGGGCGGGGAACACTGAAGCTTTCTTT. Using reference TRBV2 and TRBJ1-1 for the parts outside the CDR3, the full variable domain is EPEVTQTPSHQVTQMGQEVILRCVPISNHLYFYWYRQILGQKVEFLVSFYNNEISEKSEIFDDQFSVERPDGSNFTLKIRSTKLEDSAMYFCATTAGAGNTEAFFGQGTRLTVV.

The chain couples TRBV5-5 to TRBJ2-2; D remains ambiguous. The CDR3 covers 15 residues. The V gene lost 4 bases and the J gene lost 1 base, with 11 bases spanning the gap. Germline loops: CDR1 SGHKS, CDR2 YYEKEE (reference sequence). The CDR3 sequence: CASSLGPLNTGELFF. In nucleotides, the CDR3 is TGTGCCAGCAGCCTGGGCCCACTGAACACCGGGGAGCTGTTTTTT. The full variable domain, completed using reference TRBV5-5 and TRBJ2-2, is DAGVTQSPTHLIKTRGQQVTLRCSPISGHKSVSWYQQVLGQGPQFIFQYYEKEERGRGNFPDRFSARQFPNYSSELNVNALLLGDSALYLCASSLGPLNTGELFFGEGSRLTVL.

V gene TRBV12-5 combines with J gene TRBJ1-6; D unclear. Germline V gene sequence: CDR1 LGHNT, CDR2 FRNRAP. V shed 4 bases and J shed 7 bases, with 11 bases lying between them. CDR3 length: 14 amino acids. For the CDR3, the DNA is TGTGCTAGTGGTTCAGGACGGACCAATTCACCCCTCCACTTT. It yields the protein CASGSGRTNSPLHF. Looking up the rest from reference TRBV12-5 and TRBJ1-6 gives the full variable domain: DARVTQTPRHKVTEMGQEVTMRCQPILGHNTVFWYRQTMMQGLELLAYFRNRAPLDDSGMPKDRFSAEMPDATLATLKIQPSEPRDSAVYFCASGSGRTNSPLHFGNGTRLTVT.

J is TRBJ2-3 and V is TRBV5-6, with a tentative D call TRBD1 (5 bases). This CDR3 contains 15 residues. V was shortened by 4 bases and J by 5 bases, with 17 bases between the two germline ends. Per germline, CDR1 SGHDT and CDR2 YYEEEE. This CDR3 is CASSVGPWEGDTQYF. The CDR3 region has the DNA TGTGCCAGCAGCGTGGGGCCCTGGGAAGGAGATACGCAGTATTTT.

This clone has more than one count but fewer than ten. This rearrangement joins TRBV19 to TRBJ2-5; D gene ambiguous. The CDR3 runs to 13 residues. CDR1 LNHDA and CDR2 SQIVND come from the germline V gene (reference sequence). V was shortened by 2 bases and J by 5 bases, with 9 bases between the two germline ends. This CDR3 is CASSIFDTETQYF. Here the CDR3 DNA reads TGTGCCAGTAGTATATTTGATACGGAGACCCAGTACTTC.

The chain combines TRBV15 with TRBJ2-3; 8 nucleotides agree with TRBD2. The CDR3 has 16 amino acids. Germline trimming cut 0 bases from V and 1 base from J; bases unmatched to any gene: 3. The germline CDR1 and CDR2 sequences are LNHNV and YYDKDF (reference sequence). CDR3 amino acids: CATSRDPSGRTDTQYF. CDR3 nucleotide sequence: TGTGCCACCAGCAGAGATCCTAGCGGGCGCACAGATACGCAGTATTTT.

The chain has TRBV24-1 and TRBJ2-1, with 10 bases that match TRBD2. The CDR3 is 14 amino acids. The V and J ends lost 6 bases and 8 bases, in that order; junction bases with no gene match: 6. Germline V CDR1 and CDR2: KGHDR, SFDVKD. As DNA, the CDR3 is TGTGCCACCAGTTCCAGCGGGAGGGTAGATGAGCAGTTCTTC. Protein product: CATSSSGRVDEQFF.

This clone was counted a single time. The chain carries TRBV28 and TRBJ1-2; D might be TRBD1 (5 bases). V was clipped by 6 bases and J by 4 bases, with 15 bases between them. The CDR3 contains 14 residues. Germline CDR1 and CDR2: MDHEN and SYDVKM. DNA for the CDR3: TGTGCCAGCAGCTCCCCGGGGACCCCCTATGGCTACACCTTC. Residues: CASSSPGTPYGYTF.

This clone was recorded a few times. The chain has TRBV25-1 and TRBJ2-7; 7 bases match TRBD1. The V segment lost 1 base and the J segment 2 bases; nucleotides outside the gene matches: 11. This CDR3 has 17 residues. Germline-derived CDR1 and CDR2 are MGHDK and SYGVNS. DNA of the CDR3: TGTGCCAGCAGTGAATCAGAGGTGGCAGGGGGAACCTACGAGCAGTACTTC. Its translation is CASSESEVAGGTYEQYF.

This clone has a single count. V is TRBV6-2 or TRBV6-3 and J is TRBJ1-1; no definite D call. V shed 0 bases and J shed 0 bases, with 5 bases lying between them. The CDR3 is 14 amino acids. Germline V gives CDR1 MNHEY, CDR2 SVGEGT. CDR3 in amino acids: CASSYSSLNTEAFF. CDR3 nucleotides: TGTGCCAGCAGTTACTCTTCCTTGAACACTGAAGCTTTCTTT.

This chain uses TRBV2 with TRBJ2-5, with TRBD2 matching 7 bases. This CDR3 spans 13 amino acids. Germline V gives CDR1 SNHLY, CDR2 FYNNEI. The V segment lost 6 bases and the J segment 2 bases; nucleotides outside the gene matches: 3. The chain's CDR3 is CASSGGGQETQYF. The DNA for the CDR3 is TGTGCCAGCAGCGGCGGGGGACAAGAGACCCAGTACTTC.